This section outlines one T cell receptor (beta chain) sequence together with its context. The data originate from a study of blood T cell repertoires in COVID-19. Looking at the study overall: The United States, Italy and Spain were the sources of the acute and convalescent COVID-19 samples.

Authors' data handling: Estimation of nucleated cell counts was performed using reference gene primer amplification. TCRdb's table, derived via immunoSEQ multiplex PCR, lists solely in-frame clones and lacks some. That table is the source of V, J and clone size, and D and trimming were worked out from the DNA. Of about 200,000 clones in the sample, more than 65% were seen once. V was trimmed by 4 bases and J by 7 bases, leaving 23 bases between them. CDR1 and CDR2 from the germline V gene are GTSNPN and SVGIG (reference sequence). The CDR3 runs 16 residues. In Cohort 3, a recovered donor had either two negative PCRs, clearance, or symptom resolution.

The sequence derives from a man between 35 and 55 years old who had recovered from COVID-19. This chain links TRBV30 with TRBJ1-5; the D gene is possibly TRBD1 (5 bases). Specimen: PBMCs or T cells enriched from blood (not recorded which). CDR3 amino acids: CAWTGGSAGVGQPQHF. CDR3 DNA sequence: TGTGCCTGGACGGGGGGTAGTGCGGGAGTAGGACAGCCCCAGCATTTT.